This T cell receptor (beta chain) originates from a study of cytomegalovirus exposure and HLA in healthy donors. Study details: Early on, a data release was issued that held 85 million to 95 million unique TCRs from HLA-typed donors.

A multiplex PCR was run with 60 Vbeta primers and 13 Jbeta primers. Methods used by the authors: In a later analysis, the count reached 76 million or so unique TCR beta chains, with 10 million to 11 million shared. The data were produced by immunoSEQ multiplex PCR, yet TCRdb's version contains in-frame clones alone and is incomplete. V, J and clone size are taken as reported in that table, and D and trimming were inferred from the DNA itself. The data contain around 180,000 clones, around 82% of them singletons. Among the donors, all were healthy bone marrow donors. The germline gives CDR1 SEHNR, CDR2 FQNEAQ (reference sequence). The V and J ends lost 1 base and 6 bases respectively, with 15 bases between them. The CDR3 spans 15 residues.

V usage is TRBV7-9 and J usage is TRBJ1-1, with D maybe TRBD1 (6 bases). The receptor was isolated from a boy younger than 18 in good health and CMV-seronegative. The sample comprised PBMCs. The DNA for the CDR3 is TGTGCCAGCAGCTTAGGCGGGGGCGGGGGCGCTGAAGCTTTCTTT. Protein sequence: CASSLGGGGGAEAFF.